Below, 10 T cell receptor beta chains from the same sample are listed, as sequenced in a study of cytomegalovirus exposure and HLA in healthy donors. 13 Jbeta primers and 60 Vbeta primers were used for the PCR. Sequenced by immunoSEQ multiplex PCR; TCRdb stores in-frame clones only, minus some. There are 160,000 or so clones in the sample; around 81% occur only once, and approximately 1.5% lies in the top ten. Sequenced input: PBMCs. The receptor set was obtained from a man in his forties in good health and CMV-seronegative.

The rearrangement uses TRBV2 and TRBJ2-7; D is possibly TRBD2 (6 bases). V was clipped by 5 bases and J by 2 bases, with 13 bases between them. In germline, CDR1 is SNHLY, CDR2 FYNNEI. This CDR3 has 14 amino acids. CDR3 in amino acids: CASSNRAGPYEQYV. As DNA, the CDR3 is TGTGCCAGCAGTAACCGAGCGGGCCCCTACGAGCAGTACGTC.

V gene TRBV27 combines with J gene TRBJ2-7; D not resolved. Germline values: CDR1 MNHEY, CDR2 SMNVEV (reference sequence). V gave up 6 bases and J gave up 4 bases, with 16 bases separating them. CDR3 length equals 14 residues. The CDR3 nucleotides read TGTGCCAGCAGCCGGCAAGATCCGAGGTACGAGCAGTACTTC. Its translation: CASSRQDPRYEQYF.

The rearrangement uses TRBV29-1 and TRBJ1-2; 7 bases line up with TRBD1. V was pared by 4 bases and J by 5 bases, with 7 bases of the junction left unmatched. The CDR3 runs 13 residues. From germline, CDR1 is SQVTM and CDR2 ANQGSEA. The CDR3 is CSVAQGDGYGYTF. The CDR3 DNA follows: TGCAGCGTTGCTCAGGGGGATGGTTATGGCTACACCTTC.

The rearrangement joins TRBV9 to TRBJ2-1; the match to TRBD2 covers 13 bases. CDR3 length: 16 amino acids. Germline values: CDR1 SGDLS, CDR2 YYNGEE. With 3 bases clipped from V and 5 bases from J, the junction kept 5 bases outside the gene matches. CDR3 DNA: TGTGCCAGCAGCGCGGGGGGACTAGCGGGGCACAATGAGCAGTTCTTC. It codes for CASSAGGLAGHNEQFF.

The chain has TRBV4-1 and TRBJ1-2; 10 nucleotides line up with TRBD1. The CDR3 sequence is 16 residues long. Germline CDR1 is MGHRA and CDR2 is YSYEKL. J gave up 5 bases and V 0 bases, and 6 bases lay outside the gene matches. This CDR3 is CASSQDLGTGVYGYTF. The CDR3 DNA is TGCGCCAGCAGCCAAGATCTTGGGACAGGGGTTTATGGCTACACCTTC.

As DNA, the CDR3 is TGTGCCAGCAGCTTGGACGGGAGGGGGGAGACCCAGTACTTC. Amino acids: CASSLDGRGETQYF. J is TRBJ2-5 and V is TRBV5-4; 8 bases match TRBD2. Germline loops: CDR1 SGHNT, CDR2 YYREEE (reference sequence). After removal of 0 bases from V and 5 bases from J, the junction contained 3 bases not matched to a gene. The CDR3 runs 14 residues.

The chain carries TRBV5-5 and TRBJ2-7, with 10 bases lining up with TRBD2. The CDR3 covers 16 residues. Germline V gene lookup returns CDR1 SGHKS and CDR2 YYEKEE (reference sequence). The J segment lost 6 bases and the V segment lost 1 base, leaving 10 bases of the junction unmatched. CDR3 sequence reads: CASSLSLLAGVSEQYF. The CDR3 nucleotides read TGTGCCAGCAGCTTGTCCTTGCTAGCGGGAGTTTCCGAGCAGTACTTC.

The V gene is TRBV7-2, the J gene TRBJ2-5, with a possible D match to TRBD1 (5 bases). Per germline, CDR1 SGHTA and CDR2 FQGNSA. This CDR3 is 14 amino acids long. The V end lost 4 bases, the J end lost 2 bases, and 11 bases lay between the germline ends. CDR3 nucleotide sequence: TGTGCCAGCAGCTGGGGCGGACCGCAAGAGACCCAGTACTTC. This sequence encodes CASSWGGPQETQYF.

V is TRBV11-2 and J is TRBJ2-1; 7 bases fit TRBD2. This CDR3 spans 14 amino acids. The J segment lost 2 bases and the V segment lost 2 bases, leaving 0 bases of the junction unmatched. Germline V lookup: CDR1 SGHAT, CDR2 FQNNGV. Written as DNA, the CDR3 is TGTGCCAGCAGCTTAACTAGCGCCTACAATGAGCAGTTCTTC. Protein: CASSLTSAYNEQFF.

In DNA form, the CDR3 reads TGTGCCAGCAGCGTTAAACCCGGGACTAGCGGGACTTCTAGCACAGATACGCAGTATTTT. Translating gives CASSVKPGTSGTSSTDTQYF. The gene calls are TRBV9 and TRBJ2-3, with 13 bases aligning to TRBD2. Germline V lookup: CDR1 SGDLS, CDR2 YYNGEE. The length of the CDR3 is 20 residues. J was trimmed by 0 bases and V by 2 bases; bases with no gene match: 12. Filled out from reference TRBV9 and TRBJ2-3, the complete variable domain reads DSGVTQTPKHLITATGQRVTLRCSPRSGDLSVYWYQQSLDQGLQFLIQYYNGEERAKGNILERFSAQQFPDLHSELNLSSLELGDSALYFCASSVKPGTSGTSSTDTQYFGPGTRLTVL.